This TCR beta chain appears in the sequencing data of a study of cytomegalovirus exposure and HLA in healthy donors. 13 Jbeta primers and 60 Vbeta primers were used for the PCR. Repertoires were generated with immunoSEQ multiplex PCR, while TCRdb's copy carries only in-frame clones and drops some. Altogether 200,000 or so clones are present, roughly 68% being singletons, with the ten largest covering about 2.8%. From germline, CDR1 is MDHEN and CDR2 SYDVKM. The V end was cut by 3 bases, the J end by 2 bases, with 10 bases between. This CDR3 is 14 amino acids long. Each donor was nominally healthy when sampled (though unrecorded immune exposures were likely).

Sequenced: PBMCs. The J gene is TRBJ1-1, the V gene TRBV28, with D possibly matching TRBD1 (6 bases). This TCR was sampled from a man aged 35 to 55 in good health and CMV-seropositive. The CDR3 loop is CASSLAQGNTEAFF. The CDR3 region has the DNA TGTGCCAGCAGTTTGGCACAGGGCAACACTGAAGCTTTCTTT.